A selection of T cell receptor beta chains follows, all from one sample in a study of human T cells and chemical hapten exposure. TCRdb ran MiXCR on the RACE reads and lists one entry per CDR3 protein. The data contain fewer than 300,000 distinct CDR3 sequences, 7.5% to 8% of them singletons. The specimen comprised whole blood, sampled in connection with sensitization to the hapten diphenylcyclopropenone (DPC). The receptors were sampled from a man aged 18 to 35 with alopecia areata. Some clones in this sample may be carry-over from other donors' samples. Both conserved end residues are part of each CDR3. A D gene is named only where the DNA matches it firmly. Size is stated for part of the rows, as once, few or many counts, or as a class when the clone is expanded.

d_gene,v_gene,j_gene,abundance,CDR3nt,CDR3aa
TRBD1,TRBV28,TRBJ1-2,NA,TGTGCCACCGACAGGGACGGCTATGGCTACACCTTC,CATDRDGYGYTF
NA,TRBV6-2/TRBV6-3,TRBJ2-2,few,TGTGCCAGCAGTCGAGCCTCCACCGGGGAGCTGTTTTTT,CASSRASTGELFF
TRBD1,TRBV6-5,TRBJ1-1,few,TGTGCCAGCAGCGAGACAGGGGGCGAAGACACTGAAGCTTTCTTT,CASSETGGEDTEAFF
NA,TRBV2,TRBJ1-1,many,TGTGCCAGCAGTATCTTGGGTACTGAAGCTTTCTTT,CASSILGTEAFF
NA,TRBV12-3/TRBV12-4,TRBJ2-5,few,TGTGCCAGCAGCCCTCTAGGCCACCGGCAAGAGACCCAGTACTTC,CASSPLGHRQETQYF
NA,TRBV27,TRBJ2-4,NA,TGTGCCAGCAGTTTAGAAGGGTCCAGGAACATTCAGTACTTC,CASSLEGSRNIQYF
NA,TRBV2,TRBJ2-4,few,TGTGCCAGCAGAGGACTCACGAAGGCCAAAAACATTCAGTACTTC,CASRGLTKAKNIQYF
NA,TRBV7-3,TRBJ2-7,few,TGTGCCAGCAGCTTGGACGGGACCAAGGGCCACGAGCAGTACTTC,CASSLDGTKGHEQYF
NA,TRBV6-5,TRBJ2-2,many,TGTGCCAGCAGTTACTTCAGGGTTGGCGGGGAGCTGTTTTTT,CASSYFRVGGELFF
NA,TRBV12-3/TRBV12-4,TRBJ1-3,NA,TGTGCCAGCAGGGCAACAGGGACTGGAAACACCATATATTTT,CASRATGTGNTIYF
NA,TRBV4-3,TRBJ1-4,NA,TGCGCCAGCAGCCCGATCGGGGAGGGGAGAAAACTGTTTTTT,CASSPIGEGRKLFF
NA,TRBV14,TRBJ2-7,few,TGTGCCAGCAGCCAAACGACAGGGACTCGCTACGAGCAGTACTTC,CASSQTTGTRYEQYF
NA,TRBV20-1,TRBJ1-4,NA,TGCAGTGCTAGTCCCTCCGCGGGGGAAGGGGAAAAACTGTTTTTT,CSASPSAGEGEKLFF
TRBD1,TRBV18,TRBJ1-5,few,TGTGCCAGCTCACTAACGACAGGGGATCAGCCCCAGCATTTT,CASSLTTGDQPQHF
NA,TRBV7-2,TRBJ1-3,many,TGTGCCAGCAGTAAAGACCCCCTCAGTGGAAACACCATATATTTT,CASSKDPLSGNTIYF
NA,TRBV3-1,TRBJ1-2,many,TGTGCCAGCAGCCAAGATAATTGGGTCTATGGCTACACCTTC,CASSQDNWVYGYTF
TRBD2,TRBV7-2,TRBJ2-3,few,TGTGCCAGCAGCTTCCCTGAAGCGGGGGGCCTTAAGACTAGCACAGATACGCAGTATTTT,CASSFPEAGGLKTSTDTQYF
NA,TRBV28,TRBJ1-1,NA,TGTGCCAGCAGTTCTTGGGCTTTGGCCACTGAAGCTTTCTTT,CASSSWALATEAFF
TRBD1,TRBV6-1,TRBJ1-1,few,TGTGCCAGCAGTGAACTTGGACAGGGGATGAACACTGAAGCTTTCTTT,CASSELGQGMNTEAFF
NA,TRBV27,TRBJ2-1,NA,TGTGCCAGCAGTTTATCCCTAGGGCCCAATGAGCAGTTCTTC,CASSLSLGPNEQFF
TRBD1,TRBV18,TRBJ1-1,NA,TGTGCCAGCTCACCCACCCACAGGGGCTGGGAGGTTTGGGAGACTTTCTTT,CASSPTHRGWEVWETFF
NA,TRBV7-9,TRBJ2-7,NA,TGTGCCAGCAGCGTCCCCGACAGCGAGCAGTACTTC,CASSVPDSEQYF
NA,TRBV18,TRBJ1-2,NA,TGTGCCAGCTCACCAGAGGCCCGAAACTATGGCTACACCTTC,CASSPEARNYGYTF
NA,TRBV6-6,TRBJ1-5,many,TGTGCCAGCAGTAAGAGTACGGGAAAGAATCAGCCCCAGCATTTT,CASSKSTGKNQPQHF
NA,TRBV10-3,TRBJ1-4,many,TGTGCCATCAGTGAAAGGTCGGAAAATGAAAAACTGTTTTTT,CAISERSENEKLFF
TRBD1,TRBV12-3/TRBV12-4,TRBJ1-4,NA,TGTGCCAGCAGTCGACAGGGGACTAATGAAAAACTGTTTTTT,CASSRQGTNEKLFF
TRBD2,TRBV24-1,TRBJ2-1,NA,TGTGCCACCAGTGATTCAGTGGGCGGGAGCTCCTACAATGAGCAGTTCTTC,CATSDSVGGSSYNEQFF
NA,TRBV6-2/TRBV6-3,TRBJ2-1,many,TGTGCCAGCAGTACCGTCTACAATGAGCAGTTCTTC,CASSTVYNEQFF
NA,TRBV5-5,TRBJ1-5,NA,TGTGCCAGCAGCTGGAGCGATTATAGCAATCAGCCCCAGCATTTT,CASSWSDYSNQPQHF
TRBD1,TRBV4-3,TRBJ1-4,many,TGCGCCAGCAGCCTCACCGGGACAGAAGCAACTAATGAAAAACTGTTTTTT,CASSLTGTEATNEKLFF
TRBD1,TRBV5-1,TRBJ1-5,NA,TGCGCCAGCAGCCCCGGGACAGGGGTCAATCAGCCCCAGCATTTT,CASSPGTGVNQPQHF
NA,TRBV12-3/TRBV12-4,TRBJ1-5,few,TGTGCCAGCAGTTTAGGGCAGACCCAGCATTTT,CASSLGQTQHF
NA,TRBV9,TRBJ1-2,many,TGTGCCAGCAGCGTAGATCAGGGAGTGGGAGGCTACACCTTC,CASSVDQGVGGYTF
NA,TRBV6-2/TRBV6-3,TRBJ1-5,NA,TGTGCCAGCAGCAGAACAGGCGGCCCCAAGACTATTCACCTCAATCAGCCCCAGCATTTT,CASSRTGGPKTIHLNQPQHF
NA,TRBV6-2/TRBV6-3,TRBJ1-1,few,TGTGCCAGCAGCCGGGGGTCGTCCACTGAAGCTTTCTTT,CASSRGSSTEAFF
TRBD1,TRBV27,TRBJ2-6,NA,TGTGCCAGCAGTTTCGTTGGGACAGCCGTTTACTCTGGGGCCAACGTCCTGACTTTC,CASSFVGTAVYSGANVLTF
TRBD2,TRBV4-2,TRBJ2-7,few,TGTGCCAGCAGCCTGGGGGCGGGGGGTAGCTCCTACGAGCAGTACTTC,CASSLGAGGSSYEQYF
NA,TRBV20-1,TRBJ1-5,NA,TGCAGTGCCCACACCAATCAGCCCCAGCATTTT,CSAHTNQPQHF
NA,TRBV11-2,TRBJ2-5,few,TGTGCCAGCAGCTTAGCGCCGGGACAACAAGAGACCCAGTACTTC,CASSLAPGQQETQYF
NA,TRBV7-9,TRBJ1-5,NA,TGTGCCAGCAGCCCCGGGAACAGCTATCAGCCCCAGCATTTT,CASSPGNSYQPQHF
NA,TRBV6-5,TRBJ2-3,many,TGTGCCACAGGGGGGGCCGCGGATACGCAGTATTTT,CATGGAADTQYF
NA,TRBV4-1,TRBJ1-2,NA,TGCGCCAGCAGCTCGATTACTTTGACGGCCTATGGCTACACCTTC,CASSSITLTAYGYTF
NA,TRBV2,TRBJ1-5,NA,TGTGCCAGCAGTAAGGGGTTTCAGCCCCAGCATTTT,CASSKGFQPQHF
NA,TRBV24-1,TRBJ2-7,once,TGTGCCACCAGTGATCGGGACAACGAGCAGTACTTC,CATSDRDNEQYF
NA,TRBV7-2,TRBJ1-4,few,TGTGCCAGCAGCTTAGCGCAGGGGTTAGGTGAAAAACTGTTTTTT,CASSLAQGLGEKLFF
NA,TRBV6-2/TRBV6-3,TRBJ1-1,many,TGTGCCAGCAGTTACTCGTGGACAAGGAACACTGAAGCTTTCTTT,CASSYSWTRNTEAFF
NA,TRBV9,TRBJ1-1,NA,TGTGCCAGCAGCGTAGGGGGTCAAGCTGAAGCTTTCTTT,CASSVGGQAEAFF
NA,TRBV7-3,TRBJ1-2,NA,TGTGCCAGCAGCCAGGACGGGAACTATGGCTACACCTTC,CASSQDGNYGYTF
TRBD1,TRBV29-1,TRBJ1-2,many,TGCAGCGGGAGGACAGGGGTTGGCTACACCTTC,CSGRTGVGYTF
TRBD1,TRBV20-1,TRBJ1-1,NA,TGCAGTGCTAGGGGACAGGCGGAAGCTTTCTTT,CSARGQAEAFF
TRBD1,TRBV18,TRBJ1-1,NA,TGTGGCAGCTCACCCACCCACAGGGGCTGGGAGGTTTGGGAGACTTTCTTT,CGSSPTHRGWEVWETFF
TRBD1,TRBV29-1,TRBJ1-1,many,TGCAGCGTTGCCCGGGACAGTGGGGAGTCCACTGAAGCTTTCTTT,CSVARDSGESTEAFF
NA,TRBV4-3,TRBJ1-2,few,TGCGCCAGCAGCCAAGTTACGGGGACGTATGGCTACACCTTC,CASSQVTGTYGYTF
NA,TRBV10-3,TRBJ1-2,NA,TGTGCCATCAGCGGGTCAGAAAACTATGGCTACACCTTC,CAISGSENYGYTF